This T cell receptor (beta chain) appears in the sequencing data of a study of OX40 agonist ivuxolimab in advanced cancers. Across the study: Administration of intravenous ivuxolimab to patients occurred every 2 weeks at 0.01 to 10 mg/kg. The study's findings and limits: Nonresponders, in some cases, also had low normalized T-cell clonal expansion.

Patients were excluded for autoimmune disease history or systemic immunosuppression. The repertoire was sequenced with immunoSEQ multiplex PCR; TCRdb's copy has only in-frame clones and lacks some. The sample has about 50,000 clones; almost 90% are singletons. As regards this clone: The antigen is not known.

The receptor comes from an adult with an advanced solid tumor such as melanoma, head and neck, liver or kidney cancer. The sequenced sample was CD4+ or CD8+ T cells sorted from blood, obtained in a trial of the OX40 agonist ivuxolimab.

CDR3 sequence: CASSAGAETQYF. The CDR3 DNA follows: TGTGCCAGCAGTGCGGGAGCGGAGACCCAGTACTTC. The chain carries TRBV28 and TRBJ2-5; TRBD2 matches 7 bases. Germline loops: CDR1 MDHEN, CDR2 SYDVKM. The V gene end was trimmed by 5 bases and the J gene end by 5 bases; junction bases not matched to a gene: 2. This CDR3 has 12 amino acids.